Presented here are 14 T cell receptor beta chains from one specimen sequenced in a study of early T cells in non-severe SARS-CoV-2 infection. TCRdb analysed the 5' RACE reads with MiXCR anew, one entry per CDR3 protein. The sample holds some 87,000 distinct CDR3 sequences, roughly an eighth seen once. Specimen: whole blood. The receptors shown here come from an adult who was a healthcare worker with PCR-confirmed SARS-CoV-2 infection or an uninfected control (not recorded which).

This clonotype was recorded many times. The chain recombines TRBV4-1 with TRBJ1-6; D not resolved. The CDR3 consists of 18 residues. Germline V gene lookup returns CDR1 MGHRA and CDR2 YSYEKL. Trimming stripped 0 bases from V and 1 base from J, with 13 bases between. CDR3 in amino acids: CASSQESRGLSYNSPLHF. CDR3 nucleotides: TGCGCCAGCAGCCAAGAGTCCAGAGGGCTATCCTATAATTCACCCCTCCACTTT.

In its sample, this clonotype was seen a few times. The V gene is TRBV20-1, the J gene TRBJ1-6, with 7 bases aligning to TRBD1. Germline-derived CDR1 and CDR2 are DFQATT and SNEGSKA (reference sequence). CDR3 length: 15 residues. Trimming removed 3 bases from V and 0 bases from J; junction bases left unmatched: 2. The CDR3 spells CSARRDSSYNSPLHF. DNA for the CDR3: TGCAGTGCTAGGAGGGACAGCTCCTATAATTCACCCCTCCACTTT.

A few counts support this clonotype. V usage is TRBV12-3 or TRBV12-4 and J usage is TRBJ1-1; D might be TRBD1 (6 bases). CDR3 size: 13 residues. V was shortened by 3 bases and J by 11 bases, with 16 bases between the two germline ends. In DNA, the CDR3 is TGTGCCAGCAGTTTGGCCGGGGGCGGATGGGCTTTCTTT. Protein sequence: CASSLAGGGWAFF.

In the case of this clonotype: Just one base apart from a much larger clone, this may be a read error. V usage is TRBV11-2 and J usage is TRBJ2-3, with TRBD2 identical over 8 bases. The germline gives CDR1 SGHAT, CDR2 FQNNGV. This CDR3 comprises 17 residues. V lost 8 bases to trimming and J lost 3 bases; unmatched junction nucleotides: 16. CDR3: CASCAELLVAGTDTQYF. DNA for the CDR3: TGTGCCAGCTGCGCCGAACTTCTAGTAGCGGGGACAGATACGCAGTATTTT.

This clonotype was counted many times. The chain links TRBV6-5 to TRBJ1-6, with 8 bases that match TRBD1. This CDR3 has 15 amino acids. Germline-derived CDR1 and CDR2 are MNHEY and SVGAGI. The J segment lost 9 bases and the V segment lost 8 bases, leaving 12 bases of the junction unmatched. The CDR3 region has the DNA TGTGCCAGCCGTCCCGGGACAGGCCAGGGTTCACCCCTCCACTTT. It is translated as CASRPGTGQGSPLHF.

This clonotype has a handful of counts. The V and J genes are TRBV30 and TRBJ1-4; the match to TRBD1 covers 7 bases. The V gene end was trimmed by 3 bases and the J gene end by 8 bases; junction bases not matched to a gene: 6. This CDR3 region has 13 residues. Germline V gives CDR1 GTSNPN, CDR2 SVGIG (reference sequence). Here the CDR3 DNA reads TGTGCCTGGAGGAGGGACAGCCAAGAAAAACTGTTTTTT. Amino acid sequence: CAWRRDSQEKLFF.

At least ten counts were recorded for this clonotype. V and J are TRBV20-1 and TRBJ2-7; possibly TRBD1 for D (6 bases). V lost 6 bases and J lost 2, with 20 bases in between. This CDR3 comprises 15 residues. Germline CDR1 reads DFQATT; CDR2 reads SNEGSKA (reference sequence). The CDR3, as DNA: TGCAGTGCCACATCCCGCTGGGGGCTTACCTACGAGCAGTACTTC. It translates to CSATSRWGLTYEQYF.

The V call is TRBV12-3 or TRBV12-4, the J call TRBJ2-7, with a weak D call TRBD2 (7 bases). The V end was cut by 8 bases, the J end by 1 base, with 24 bases between. CDR3 length: 17 amino acids. The CDR3 DNA sequence: TGTGCCAGCGCCCTGGAGGGAGGGGGGGTAATTTCCTACGAGCAGTACTTC. Its translation is CASALEGGGVISYEQYF.

This chain connects TRBV6-1 to TRBJ2-1, with D possibly called TRBD1 or TRBD2 (5 bases each). This CDR3 region has 18 residues. V dropped 0 bases and J dropped 5 bases, with 20 bases sitting between them. Germline values: CDR1 MNHNS, CDR2 SASEGT. This CDR3 reads CASSEAAHRDLSNNEQFF. In nucleotides, the CDR3 is TGTGCCAGCAGTGAAGCGGCCCACCGGGACCTTAGCAACAATGAGCAGTTCTTC.

This clonotype was picked up a small number of times. The CDR3 DNA is TGTGCCAGCAGCGTAGTCGGCAGATCTGGAAACACCATATATTTT. Protein: CASSVVGRSGNTIYF. The chain recombines TRBV9 with TRBJ1-3, with D unclear. This CDR3 is 15 amino acids long. The V end was cut by 0 bases, the J end by 1 base, with 8 bases between. Germline CDR1 is SGDLS and CDR2 is YYNGEE.

This clonotype was detected ten times or more. J is TRBJ1-1 and V is TRBV20-1, with TRBD1 as a possible D gene (6 bases). Germline V gene lookup returns CDR1 DFQATT and CDR2 SNEGSKA (reference sequence). The CDR3 totals 15 residues. The germline V and J ends were trimmed by 5 bases and 1 base, with 17 bases remaining between them. The CDR3 loop reads CSASPGVLGNTEAFF. The CDR3 bases are TGCAGTGCTTCCCCAGGGGTATTGGGGAACACTGAAGCTTTCTTT.

This clonotype was recorded at least ten times. The V call is TRBV5-1, the J call TRBJ1-2; D not certain. CDR1 SGHRS and CDR2 YFSETQ come from the germline V gene. There are 13 residues in the CDR3. The germline V and J ends were trimmed by 9 bases and 2 bases, with 14 bases remaining between them. The CDR3 protein is CANPPPANYGYTF. DNA of the CDR3: TGCGCCAACCCTCCCCCGGCCAACTATGGCTACACCTTC.

This clonotype has more than one count but fewer than ten. This sequence joins TRBV5-1 and TRBJ2-7, with TRBD1 matching 10 bases. V shed 4 bases and J 3 bases; nucleotides not matched to a gene: 4. Germline-derived CDR1 and CDR2 are SGHRS and YFSETQ. This CDR3 has 14 residues. CDR3 in DNA: TGCGCCAGCAGCCTCCGGACAGGGGGCTACGAGCAGTACTTC. As protein: CASSLRTGGYEQYF.

The CDR3 DNA reads TGCAGCGTCTCAATAGGGGCCGCTCAGCCCCAGCATTTT. As protein: CSVSIGAAQPQHF. The V and J genes are TRBV29-1 and TRBJ1-5, with a possible D match to TRBD1 (5 bases). CDR1 and CDR2 (germline): SQVTM, ANQGSEA. Trimming pared 6 bases from V and 6 bases from J, leaving 15 bases between. The CDR3 length is 13 residues.